Below are 27 T cell receptor beta chains sequenced from a single sample in a study of response to subunit inactivated influenza vaccine. A single record per CDR3 protein comes from TCRdb applying MiXCR to the RT-PCR reads. Of about 620,000 distinct CDR3 sequences in the sample, around 11% were seen once. These same data were also listed under a study on T cells expressing NK-cell markers. That investigation notes: Generation of TCR beta cDNA was performed by 5'RACE template switching incorporating UMIs.

Sequences were derived from PBMCs from blood, sampled on the day of vaccination. The receptors were sampled from a man aged 50-59 years who received an inactivated influenza vaccine.

This clonotype turned up a few times. The chain couples TRBV10-3 to TRBJ2-5, with TRBD1 identical over 9 bases. Germline V gene data show CDR1 as ENHRY and CDR2 as SYGVKD. The CDR3 is 13 residues long. Trimming took 6 bases from V and 1 from J; bases not matched to a gene: 0. The CDR3 nucleotides are TGTGCCATCAGACAGGGGGCCCAAGAGACCCAGTACTTC. Its translation: CAIRQGAQETQYF.

In its sample, this clonotype was seen a few times. This sequence joins TRBV2 and TRBJ2-5; D gene unclear. Germline V lookup: CDR1 SNHLY, CDR2 FYNNEI. With 5 bases removed from V and 5 bases from J, the gap between germline ends came to 9 bases. The CDR3 consists of 12 residues. CDR3 nucleotides: TGTGCCAGCAGTCAAATGACGGAGACCCAGTACTTC. Residues: CASSQMTETQYF.

The chain joins TRBV29-1 to TRBJ2-7; D is ambiguous. Trimming took 6 bases from V and 3 from J, leaving 9 bases between them. CDR1 is SQVTM and CDR2 is ANQGSEA in the germline V gene. This CDR3 spans 11 amino acids. CDR3 bases: TGCAGCGTAGGGCAGATCTACGAGCAGTACTTC. Translated, it gives CSVGQIYEQYF.

The rearrangement links TRBV20-1 to TRBJ2-7; 7 bases fit TRBD1. Germline loops: CDR1 DFQATT, CDR2 SNEGSKA (reference sequence). With V trimmed by 5 bases and J by 0 bases, 4 bases remained unmatched. The CDR3 sequence is 13 residues long. CDR3 nucleotide sequence: TGCAGTGCTGGTGACAGGGTCTCCTACGAGCAGTACTTC. Protein sequence: CSAGDRVSYEQYF.

In its sample, this clonotype was seen a few times. The chain combines TRBV28 with TRBJ1-3; 7 bases are a match to TRBD1. Germline V gene lookup returns CDR1 MDHEN and CDR2 SYDVKM. This CDR3 spans 16 amino acids. Unmatched junction bases numbered 8, after V lost 6 bases and J lost 0 bases. The CDR3 protein is CASSQTGLSSGNTIYF. CDR3 coding DNA: TGTGCCAGCAGCCAGACAGGGTTATCCTCTGGAAACACCATATATTTT. Combining the CDR3 with reference TRBV28 and TRBJ1-3 gives the whole variable domain DVKVTQSSRYLVKRTGEKVFLECVQDMDHENMFWYRQDPGLGLRLIYFSYDVKMKEKGDIPEGYSVSREKKERFSLILESASTNQTSMYLCASSQTGLSSGNTIYFGEGSWLTVV.

This clonotype was seen only a few times. As DNA, the CDR3 is TGTGCCAGCAGGGCGACAGGACAACAAGAGACCCAGTACTTC. Translation gives CASRATGQQETQYF. The chain uses TRBV12-3 or TRBV12-4 and TRBJ2-5; TRBD1 might be the D (6 bases). This CDR3 has 14 amino acids. V lost 6 bases to trimming and J lost 2 bases, with 13 bases between them.

The chain carries TRBV4-1 and TRBJ1-2; 9 bases line up with TRBD1. J was trimmed by 4 bases and V by 1 base; bases with no gene match: 4. The CDR3 spans 15 residues. Germline CDR1 is MGHRA and CDR2 is YSYEKL. The CDR3 DNA reads as TGCGCCAGCAGCCAAGTGACAGGGGGGATCTATGGCTACACCTTC. This encodes CASSQVTGGIYGYTF.

This clonotype was seen only a few times. V and J are TRBV3-1 and TRBJ1-6; tentative D call: TRBD1 (6 bases). Germline V gene sequence: CDR1 LGHDT, CDR2 YNNKEL (reference sequence). V dropped 9 bases and J dropped 10 bases, with 19 bases sitting between them. This CDR3 has 14 residues. Here the CDR3 reads CASRSSGDRSPLHF. The CDR3, as DNA: TGTGCCAGTAGATCTTCAGGGGATCGATCACCCCTCCACTTT.

The chain is built from TRBV20-1 and TRBJ1-2, with 9 bases aligning to TRBD1. The CDR3 consists of 13 residues. Germline V CDR1 and CDR2: DFQATT, SNEGSKA (reference sequence). J was trimmed by 3 bases and V by 4 bases; bases with no gene match: 3. The CDR3 DNA follows: TGCAGTGCTACCGGGACAGGGCACTATGGCTACACCTTC. It yields the protein CSATGTGHYGYTF.

As regards this clonotype: A clone one base away is much larger, so this may be a read error. The chain links TRBV7-9 to TRBJ2-1; possibly TRBD2 for D (7 bases). Germline CDR1 SEHNR, CDR2 FQNEAQ (reference sequence). The CDR3 spans 16 residues. CDR3 bases: TGTGCCAGGAGCTCCATGGGGGGGGCATCCTACAATGAGCAGTTCTTC. This encodes CARSSMGGASYNEQFF.

This clonotype came up a few times. The chain carries TRBV18 and TRBJ2-7; 12 bases line up with TRBD2. Germline loops: CDR1 KGHSH, CDR2 LQKENI. V gave up 3 bases and J gave up 5 bases; unmatched junction bases: 5. There are 15 residues in the CDR3. Here the CDR3 reads CASSPGLAGLHEQYF. CDR3 sequence (DNA): TGTGCCAGCTCACCCGGACTAGCGGGACTCCACGAGCAGTACTTC.

This clonotype was seen a handful of times. The chain links TRBV20-1 to TRBJ2-7, with D possibly matching TRBD1 (5 bases). The CDR3 length is 13 residues. Per germline, CDR1 DFQATT and CDR2 SNEGSKA (reference sequence). Trimming took off 1 base at V and 1 base at J, with 8 bases between the two ends. This chain's CDR3 is CSARGQRSYEQYF. CDR3 bases: TGCAGTGCTAGAGGACAGCGATCCTACGAGCAGTACTTC.

This clonotype was seen a few times. The CDR3 spells CASSLLAPRGNEQFF. Written as DNA, the CDR3 is TGCGCCAGCAGCTTGTTGGCGCCAAGGGGCAATGAGCAGTTCTTC. The rearrangement links TRBV5-1 to TRBJ2-1, with a tentative D call TRBD1 (5 bases). Trimming cost V 1 base and J 6 bases, with 14 bases left between them. The CDR3 contains 15 residues. From germline, CDR1 is SGHRS and CDR2 YFSETQ.

This clonotype was seen a few times. The gene calls are TRBV2 and TRBJ2-4, with unresolved D. Trimming cost V 4 bases and J 7 bases, with 8 bases left between them. The germline V gene has CDR1 SNHLY and CDR2 FYNNEI. The CDR3 has 12 residues. CDR3 in amino acids: CASSVERNIQYF. The CDR3, as DNA: TGTGCCAGCAGTGTAGAGAGGAACATTCAGTACTTC.

This chain uses TRBV12-3 or TRBV12-4 with TRBJ2-6; D remains unclear. The CDR3 length is 16 residues. Trimming stripped 3 bases from V and 2 bases from J, with 11 bases between. The CDR3 sequence: CASSFRSGAGANVLTF. CDR3 in DNA: TGTGCCAGCAGTTTTCGTAGTGGGGCTGGGGCCAACGTCCTGACTTTC.

This clonotype was counted at least ten times. The chain couples TRBV29-1 to TRBJ2-1; 11 bases fit TRBD2. V shed 1 base, J shed 1 base, and the junction held 3 bases outside the gene matches. This CDR3 region has 16 residues. Germline V gene sequence: CDR1 SQVTM, CDR2 ANQGSEA. CDR3 DNA: TGCAGCGTTGAAGCGGGACTAGCGGAATCCTACAATGAGCAGTTCTTC. Translation gives CSVEAGLAESYNEQFF.

The chain uses TRBV24-1 and TRBJ2-7; D ambiguous. Deletions cut 3 bases from V and 1 base from J, with 9 bases between. Germline-derived CDR1 and CDR2 are KGHDR and SFDVKD. The CDR3 length is 14 residues. The chain's CDR3 is CATSDPSRSYEQYF. In DNA, the CDR3 is TGTGCCACCAGTGATCCGTCACGGTCCTACGAGCAGTACTTC.

A note on this clonotype: Since a much larger clone is just one base distant, this may be a read error. Because the CDR3 is missing its conserved closing phenylalanine or tryptophan, this is likely a read error. V is TRBV25-1 and J is TRBJ2-7; maybe TRBD1 (6 bases). The V end lost 6 bases, the J end lost 6 bases, and 12 bases lay between the germline ends. This CDR3 region has 12 residues. Germline CDR1 MGHDK, CDR2 SYGVNS. CDR3 region: CASRQGGGEQYL. Written as DNA, the CDR3 is TGTGCCAGCAGACAGGGTGGTGGCGAGCAGTACTTA.

This clonotype was seen repeatedly, ten times or more. The rearrangement joins TRBV19 to TRBJ2-1, with D unclear. This CDR3 comprises 15 residues. Germline values: CDR1 LNHDA, CDR2 SQIVND (reference sequence). With 3 bases removed from V and 0 bases from J, the gap between germline ends came to 9 bases. The CDR3 DNA is TGTGCCAGTAGTATTCTTCAAAACTCCTACAATGAGCAGTTCTTC. It codes for CASSILQNSYNEQFF.

The CDR3 is CALTSRETQYF. CDR3 bases: TGTGCGCTGACTAGCCGAGAGACCCAGTACTTC. The chain carries TRBV19 and TRBJ2-5; TRBD2 agrees at 7 bases. The CDR3 contains 11 residues. CDR1 is LNHDA, CDR2 SQIVND, per germline (reference sequence).

There are many counts of this clonotype. The rearrangement uses TRBV5-1 and TRBJ2-1, with D unresolved. There are 15 residues in the CDR3. In germline, CDR1 is SGHRS, CDR2 YFSETQ. Trimming removed 7 bases at V and 0 bases at J, with 14 bases between. CDR3 sequence reads: CASGLDANSYNEQFF. In nucleotides, the CDR3 is TGCGCCAGCGGCCTGGATGCAAACTCCTACAATGAGCAGTTCTTC.

DNA of the CDR3: TGTGCCAGCAGTTTATCGCCTGCCTCTGGGGCCAACGTCCTGACTTTC. It codes for CASSLSPASGANVLTF. V usage is TRBV27 and J usage is TRBJ2-6, with unresolved D. Germline CDR1 and CDR2: MNHEY and SMNVEV (reference sequence). V lost 0 bases, J lost 0 bases, and 6 bases lay in between. The CDR3 runs to 16 residues.

This clonotype was counted between two and nine times. V gene TRBV4-2 combines with J gene TRBJ2-7; 12 bases are shared with TRBD2. After removal of 0 bases from V and 3 bases from J, the junction contained 9 bases not matched to a gene. The CDR3 extends over 18 amino acids. Per the germline V gene, CDR1 is LGHNA and CDR2 is YNFKEQ. CDR3 coding DNA: TGTGCCAGCAGCCAAGAAGGGAGACTAGCGGGGGCGGGCTACGAGCAGTACTTC. This gives the protein CASSQEGRLAGAGYEQYF.

This rearrangement joins TRBV27 to TRBJ1-1, with D possibly being TRBD1 (5 bases). The CDR3 contains 12 residues. Germline CDR1 and CDR2: MNHEY and SMNVEV (reference sequence). The ends were cut back, 5 bases at V and 11 bases at J, with 15 bases in the middle. The CDR3 is CASSTPRGAAFF. CDR3 DNA sequence: TGTGCCAGCAGTACTCCGAGAGGGGCGGCTTTCTTT.

The gene calls are TRBV7-2 and TRBJ1-5; TRBD1 matches at 8 bases. J gave up 7 bases and V 5 bases, and 7 bases lay outside the gene matches. The CDR3 consists of 14 residues. Germline-derived CDR1 and CDR2 are SGHTA and FQGNSA. The CDR3 sequence: CASSDTGGRQPQHF. In nucleotides, the CDR3 is TGTGCCAGCAGCGATACAGGGGGGCGGCAGCCCCAGCATTTT.

This clonotype was recorded at least ten times. The chain links TRBV7-9 to TRBJ1-6; D remains unclear. With 6 bases removed from V and 10 bases from J, the gap between germline ends came to 19 bases. The CDR3 is 15 amino acids. In germline, CDR1 is SEHNR, CDR2 FQNEAQ (reference sequence). As DNA, the CDR3 is TGTGCCAGCAGGCGAAGTGGGAGGGAAGGATCACCCCTCCACTTT. It yields the protein CASRRSGREGSPLHF.

This clonotype was found a few times. V usage is TRBV9 and J usage is TRBJ1-2; 8 nucleotides match TRBD1. The CDR3 runs to 16 residues. The ends lost 3 bases at V and 2 bases at J; junction bases unmatched: 9. The V gene's germline CDR1 is SGDLS and CDR2 YYNGEE. CDR3 region: CASSGFTDRENYGYTF. CDR3 nucleotides: TGTGCCAGCAGCGGCTTCACGGACAGGGAAAACTATGGCTACACCTTC.